The sequence of this TCR beta chain was determined in a study of T cell responses to AZD1222 COVID-19 vaccine. Background on the study: Analyses pooled second doses at about 4 or about 12 weeks.

Repertoires were generated with immunoSEQ multiplex PCR, while TCRdb's copy carries only in-frame clones and drops some. The sample yields 150,000 to 200,000 clones, almost 95% seen once. Broader study findings: Spike-specific TCR depth and breadth grew after two AZD1222 doses. After the peak T cell response, and only then, were repertoires sampled. At study baseline, merely more than 5 AZD1222 recipients were seropositive.

Unmatched junction bases numbered 12, after V lost 10 bases and J lost 5 bases. This CDR3 spans 14 amino acids. Germline V CDR1 and CDR2: MDHEN, SYDVKM. This clone appeared a few times. The target antigen is unknown. This sequence was found in an adult in good health. The sample in question was peripheral blood, obtained on day 0 of AZD1222 vaccination. J is TRBJ2-7 and V is TRBV28; 9 bases line up with TRBD2. The CDR3 sequence: CATSVAGGSNEQYF. The CDR3, as DNA: TGTGCCACCTCCGTGGCGGGAGGGAGTAACGAGCAGTACTTC.